This TCR beta chain is from a study of human T cells and chemical hapten exposure. Turning to the study itself: It was small differences in pooled library volume that mainly caused per-sample TCR yields to vary.

This clonotype came up a few times. Germline assignment: CDR1 ENHRY and CDR2 SYGVKD. The ends were cut back, 6 bases at V and 7 bases at J, with 18 bases in the middle. There are 14 residues in the CDR3. The library tagged each cDNA molecule with unique molecular identifiers. Original processing notes: Individual samples carried between about 23,224 and 700,000 TCRs, with approximately 100,000 as the median. TCRdb re-analysed the RACE reads in MiXCR, keeping a single row per CDR3 protein. The V and J calls follow TCRdb's processing rather than the paper's. The sample shows around 31,000 distinct CDR3 sequences, 6% to 7.5% of them seen only once. Time point here: healthy volunteer bleed at 2 weeks. Total RNA was isolated from whole blood that had not been fractionated.

This clonotype was sampled from a human donor in good health. Some clones in this sample may be carry-over from other donors' samples. The gene calls are TRBV10-3 and TRBJ2-5; D perhaps matches TRBD1 (8 bases). Sequences were obtained from whole blood. The CDR3 sequence is CAISPDREGRTQYF. The CDR3 region has the DNA TGTGCCATCAGCCCGGACAGGGAGGGCCGGACCCAGTACTTC.